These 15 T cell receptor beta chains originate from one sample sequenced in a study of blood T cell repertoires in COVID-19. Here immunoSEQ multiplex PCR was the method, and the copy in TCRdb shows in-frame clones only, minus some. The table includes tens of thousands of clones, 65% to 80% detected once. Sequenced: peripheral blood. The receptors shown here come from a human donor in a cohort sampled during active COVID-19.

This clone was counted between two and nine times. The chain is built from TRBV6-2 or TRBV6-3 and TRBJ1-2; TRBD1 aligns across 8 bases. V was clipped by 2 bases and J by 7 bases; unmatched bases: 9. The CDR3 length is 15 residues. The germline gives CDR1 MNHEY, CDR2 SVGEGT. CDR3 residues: CASSYPGTGLTGYTF. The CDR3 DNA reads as TGTGCCAGCAGTTACCCCGGGACAGGCTTGACTGGCTACACCTTC.

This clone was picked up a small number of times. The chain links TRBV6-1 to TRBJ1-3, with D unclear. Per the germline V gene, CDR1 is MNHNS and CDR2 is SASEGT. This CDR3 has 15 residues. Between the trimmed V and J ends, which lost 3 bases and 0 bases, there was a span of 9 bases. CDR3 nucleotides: TGTGCCAGCAGTGAGCAGGCGAGCTCTGGAAACACCATATATTTT. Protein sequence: CASSEQASSGNTIYF.

The CDR3 nucleotides read TGTGCCACCAGCGCTATAGCGGGAGAGGAGTTCTTC. Residues: CATSAIAGEEFF. The chain has TRBV15 and TRBJ2-1, with TRBD2 matching over 9 bases. The V gene's germline CDR1 is LNHNV and CDR2 YYDKDF (reference sequence). This CDR3 spans 12 amino acids. V lost 5 bases to trimming and J lost 14 bases; unmatched junction nucleotides: 7. Looking up the rest from reference TRBV15 and TRBJ2-1 gives the full variable domain: DAMVIQNPRYQVTQFGKPVTLSCSQTLNHNVMYWYQQKSSQAPKLLFHYYDKDFNNEADTPDNFQSRRPNTSFCFLDIRSPGLGDTAMYLCATSAIAGEEFFGPGTRLTVL.

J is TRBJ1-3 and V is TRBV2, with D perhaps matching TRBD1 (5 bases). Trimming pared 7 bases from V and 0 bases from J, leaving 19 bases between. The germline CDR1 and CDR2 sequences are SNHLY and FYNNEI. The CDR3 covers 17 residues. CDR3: CASIQGSRSSSGNTIYF. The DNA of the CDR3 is TGTGCCAGCATTCAGGGATCGCGCTCCAGCTCTGGAAACACCATATATTTT.

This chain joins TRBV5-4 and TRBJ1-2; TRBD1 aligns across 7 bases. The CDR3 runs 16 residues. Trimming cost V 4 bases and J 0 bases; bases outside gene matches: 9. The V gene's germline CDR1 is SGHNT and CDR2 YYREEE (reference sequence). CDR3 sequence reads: CASSAGPGGANYGYTF. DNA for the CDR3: TGTGCCAGCAGCGCTGGCCCAGGGGGAGCTAACTATGGCTACACCTTC.

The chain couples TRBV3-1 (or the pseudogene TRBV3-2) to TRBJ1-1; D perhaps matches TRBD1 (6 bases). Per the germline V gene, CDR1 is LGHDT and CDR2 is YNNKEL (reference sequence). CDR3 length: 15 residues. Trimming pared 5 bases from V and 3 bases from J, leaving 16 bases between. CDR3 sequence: CASSKGEGRDTEAFF. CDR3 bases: TGTGCCAGCAGCAAGGGGGAGGGAAGGGACACTGAAGCTTTCTTT.

The CDR3 nucleotides read TGCGCCAGCAGCCAAGTAGGGGGCACAGATACGCAGTATTTT. As protein: CASSQVGGTDTQYF. The chain joins TRBV4-1 to TRBJ2-3; D possibly corresponds to TRBD1 (5 bases). CDR1 and CDR2 from the germline V gene are MGHRA and YSYEKL. CDR3 length: 14 amino acids. V shed 1 base and J shed 1 base, with 6 bases lying between them.

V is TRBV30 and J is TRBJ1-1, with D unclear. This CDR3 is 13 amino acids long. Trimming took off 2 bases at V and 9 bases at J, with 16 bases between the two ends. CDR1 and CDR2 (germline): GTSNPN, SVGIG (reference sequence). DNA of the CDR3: TGTGCCTGGAGTAGAGTTGGGAGACAAAAAGCTTTCTTT. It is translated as CAWSRVGRQKAFF. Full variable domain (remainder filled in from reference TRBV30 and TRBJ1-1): SQTIHQWPATLVQPVGSPLSLECTVEGTSNPNLYWYRQAAGRGLQLLFYSVGIGQISSEVPQNLSASRPQDRQFILSSKKLLLSDSGFYLCAWSRVGRQKAFFGQGTRLTVV.

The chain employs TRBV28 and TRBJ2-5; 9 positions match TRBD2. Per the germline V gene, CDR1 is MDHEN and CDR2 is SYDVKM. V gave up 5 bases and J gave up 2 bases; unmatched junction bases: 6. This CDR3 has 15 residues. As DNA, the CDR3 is TGTGCCAGCAGTGCGTCTAGCGGGAAGCAAGAGACCCAGTACTTC. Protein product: CASSASSGKQETQYF. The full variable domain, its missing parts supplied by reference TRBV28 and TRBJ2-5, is DVKVTQSSRYLVKRTGEKVFLECVQDMDHENMFWYRQDPGLGLRLIYFSYDVKMKEKGDIPEGYSVSREKKERFSLILESASTNQTSMYLCASSASSGKQETQYFGPGTRLLVL.

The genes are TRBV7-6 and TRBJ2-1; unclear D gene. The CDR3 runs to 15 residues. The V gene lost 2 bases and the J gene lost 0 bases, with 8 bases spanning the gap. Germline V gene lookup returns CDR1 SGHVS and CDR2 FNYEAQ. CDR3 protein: CASSLTESSYNEQFF. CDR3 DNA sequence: TGTGCCAGCAGCTTAACCGAGAGCTCCTACAATGAGCAGTTCTTC.

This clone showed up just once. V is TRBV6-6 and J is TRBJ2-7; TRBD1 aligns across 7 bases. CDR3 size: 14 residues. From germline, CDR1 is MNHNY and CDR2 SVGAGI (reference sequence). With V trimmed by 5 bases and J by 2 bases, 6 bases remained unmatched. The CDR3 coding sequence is TGTGCCAGCAGTGCGACAGGGTACCCCTACGAGCAGTACTTC. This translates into CASSATGYPYEQYF.

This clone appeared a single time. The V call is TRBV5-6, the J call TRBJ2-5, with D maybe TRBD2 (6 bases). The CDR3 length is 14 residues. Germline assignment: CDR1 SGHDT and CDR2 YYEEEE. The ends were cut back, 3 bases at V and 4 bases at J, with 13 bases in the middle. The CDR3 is CASSSGRGGETQYF. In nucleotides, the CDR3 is TGTGCCAGCAGCTCAGGACGGGGAGGAGAGACCCAGTACTTC. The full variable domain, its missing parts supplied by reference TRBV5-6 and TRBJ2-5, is DAGVTQSPTHLIKTRGQQVTLRCSPKSGHDTVSWYQQALGQGPQFIFQYYEEEERQRGNFPDRFSGHQFPNYSSELNVNALLLGDSALYLCASSSGRGGETQYFGPGTRLLVL.

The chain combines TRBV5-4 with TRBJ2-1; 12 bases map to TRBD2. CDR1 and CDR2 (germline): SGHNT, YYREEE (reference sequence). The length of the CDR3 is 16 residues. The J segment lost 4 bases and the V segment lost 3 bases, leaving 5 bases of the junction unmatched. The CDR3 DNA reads TGTGCCAGCAGCTCTAAGACTAGCGGGGGTTACAATGAGCAGTTCTTC. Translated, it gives CASSSKTSGGYNEQFF. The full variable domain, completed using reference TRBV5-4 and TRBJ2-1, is ETGVTQSPTHLIKTRGQQVTLRCSSQSGHNTVSWYQQALGQGPQFIFQYYREEENGRGNFPPRFSGLQFPNYSSELNVNALELDDSALYLCASSSKTSGGYNEQFFGPGTRLTVL.

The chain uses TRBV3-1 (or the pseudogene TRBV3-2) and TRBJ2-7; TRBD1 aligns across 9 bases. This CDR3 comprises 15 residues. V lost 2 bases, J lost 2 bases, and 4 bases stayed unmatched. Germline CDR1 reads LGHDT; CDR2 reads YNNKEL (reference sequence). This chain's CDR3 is CASSQTGQGAYEQYF. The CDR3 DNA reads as TGTGCCAGCAGCCAAACGGGACAGGGCGCCTACGAGCAGTACTTC.

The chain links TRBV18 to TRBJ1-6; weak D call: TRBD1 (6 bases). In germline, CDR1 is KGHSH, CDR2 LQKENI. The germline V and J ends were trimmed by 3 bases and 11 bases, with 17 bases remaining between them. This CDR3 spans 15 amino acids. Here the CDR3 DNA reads TGTGCCAGCTCACCGACAGGTTCGGTCGGGGCACCCCTCCACTTT. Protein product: CASSPTGSVGAPLHF.